This TCR beta chain was identified during a study of blood T cell repertoires in COVID-19. The method was immunoSEQ multiplex PCR; TCRdb's version includes in-frame clones alone and lacks a portion of them. The profile covers more than 200,000 clones, with over 75% appearing a single time and less than 4.5% taken by the ten largest. Germline V gene lookup returns CDR1 SGDLS and CDR2 YYNGEE. V dropped 5 bases and J dropped 5 bases, with 12 bases sitting between them. The CDR3 is 13 amino acids. V and J are TRBV9 and TRBJ2-3; perhaps TRBD1 as D (6 bases). This receptor was obtained from a man in his fifties or sixties with acute or convalescent COVID-19. Sequenced: peripheral blood. CDR3 residues: CASRGASEDTQYF. In DNA, the CDR3 is TGTGCCAGCAGGGGGGCAAGTGAAGATACGCAGTATTTT.